This is a list of T cell receptor beta chains from one sample in a study of blood T cell repertoires in COVID-19. Only in-frame clones appear in the TCRdb table, and some are missing; sequencing was by immunoSEQ multiplex PCR. Of about 56,000 clones listed, approximately 88% were seen once; the top ten hold around 20%. The sequenced sample was peripheral blood. These receptors came from a human donor in a cohort sampled during active COVID-19. The CDR3 runs from the conserved cysteine through the conserved F or W.

J gene: TRBJ2-3; V gene: TRBV2; CDR3 protein: CASRSQGPSGNTQYF
J gene: TRBJ2-3; V gene: TRBV7-9; CDR3 protein: CASSRPPSQRNTDTQYF
J gene: TRBJ2-3; V gene: TRBV7-2; CDR3 protein: CASSLGGGVSQYF
J gene: TRBJ1-1; V gene: TRBV7-9; CDR3 protein: CASSRRVGEAFF
J gene: TRBJ1-1; V gene: TRBV6-5; CDR3 protein: CASSPGPTGWVTAFF
J gene: TRBJ1-5; V gene: TRBV7-9; CDR3 protein: CASSWGTGANQPQHF
J gene: TRBJ2-1; V gene: TRBV7-2; CDR3 protein: CASSLDWAANEQFF
J gene: TRBJ2-2; V gene: TRBV28; CDR3 protein: CASSFLRGNTGELFF
J gene: TRBJ1-2; V gene: TRBV5-8; CDR3 protein: CASSSLQQGNYGYTF
J gene: TRBJ2-7; V gene: TRBV7-6; CDR3 protein: CASSLAAGGDRDEQYF
J gene: TRBJ2-7; V gene: TRBV28; CDR3 protein: CASTASDKYEQYF
J gene: TRBJ2-1; V gene: TRBV12-3/TRBV12-4; CDR3 protein: CASSLDRINEQFF
J gene: TRBJ2-5; V gene: TRBV6-5; CDR3 protein: CASSYGLLRQETQYF
J gene: TRBJ2-4; V gene: TRBV15; CDR3 protein: CATSRDVAAGSNIQYF
J gene: TRBJ1-2; V gene: TRBV5-1; CDR3 protein: CASSLDWRGAGYTF
J gene: TRBJ2-7; V gene: TRBV7-2; CDR3 protein: CASSRTGLLEQYF
J gene: TRBJ1-3; V gene: TRBV5-1; CDR3 protein: CASRAPGGFSGNTIYF
J gene: TRBJ1-2; V gene: TRBV9; CDR3 protein: CASSEGVGGYTF
J gene: TRBJ1-6; V gene: TRBV18; CDR3 protein: CASSRNTGGSLYNSPLHF
J gene: TRBJ2-1; V gene: TRBV18; CDR3 protein: CASSPVGDSYNEQFF
J gene: TRBJ2-3; V gene: TRBV19; CDR3 protein: CASSSSGGAPSTDTQYF
J gene: TRBJ2-2; V gene: TRBV4-3; CDR3 protein: CASSPGQGRYATGELFF
J gene: TRBJ2-3; V gene: TRBV6-2/TRBV6-3; CDR3 protein: CASSYDQGLTDTQYF
J gene: TRBJ2-7; V gene: TRBV7-9; CDR3 protein: CASSLGLPEQYF
J gene: TRBJ2-2; V gene: TRBV6-8; CDR3 protein: CASSSEGQNITGELFF
J gene: TRBJ2-3; V gene: TRBV5-4; CDR3 protein: CASSVRRVAGGYTDTQYF
J gene: TRBJ2-5; V gene: TRBV5-1; CDR3 protein: CASSFRLAGQETQYF
J gene: TRBJ1-2; V gene: TRBV5-1; CDR3 protein: CASGSQGTNYGYTF
J gene: TRBJ1-2; V gene: TRBV3-1/TRBV3-2; CDR3 protein: CASSQGSGQGPGGYTF
J gene: TRBJ2-7; V gene: TRBV13; CDR3 protein: CASSGAGTGAHEQYF
J gene: TRBJ2-1; V gene: TRBV11-2; CDR3 protein: CASLGGKRGYNEQFF
J gene: TRBJ1-1; V gene: TRBV9; CDR3 protein: CASSLQGVGNTEAFF
J gene: TRBJ1-2; V gene: TRBV11-2; CDR3 protein: CASSDTGFGYTF
J gene: TRBJ1-6; V gene: TRBV6-2/TRBV6-3; CDR3 protein: CASSYSTLGNSPLHF
J gene: TRBJ2-7; V gene: TRBV3-1/TRBV3-2; CDR3 protein: CASPPPVYEQYF
J gene: TRBJ2-3; V gene: TRBV7-2; CDR3 protein: CASSSKSLSTDTQYF
J gene: TRBJ2-7; V gene: TRBV3-1/TRBV3-2; CDR3 protein: CASSQGQGSTYEQYF
J gene: TRBJ2-7; V gene: TRBV5-1; CDR3 protein: CASSLVWSSYEQYF
J gene: TRBJ1-2; V gene: TRBV10-3; CDR3 protein: CAISESATKVYGYTF
J gene: TRBJ1-4; V gene: TRBV19; CDR3 protein: CASSGGQAHEKLFF
J gene: TRBJ1-6; V gene: TRBV18; CDR3 protein: CASSKGMDSPLHF
J gene: TRBJ2-2; V gene: TRBV7-2; CDR3 protein: CASSRDRGTGELFF
J gene: TRBJ1-5; V gene: TRBV5-4; CDR3 protein: CASSVARRDFYQPQHF
J gene: TRBJ1-1; V gene: TRBV7-8; CDR3 protein: CASSLGETEAFF
J gene: TRBJ2-1; V gene: TRBV5-4; CDR3 protein: CASSLAGLNEQFF